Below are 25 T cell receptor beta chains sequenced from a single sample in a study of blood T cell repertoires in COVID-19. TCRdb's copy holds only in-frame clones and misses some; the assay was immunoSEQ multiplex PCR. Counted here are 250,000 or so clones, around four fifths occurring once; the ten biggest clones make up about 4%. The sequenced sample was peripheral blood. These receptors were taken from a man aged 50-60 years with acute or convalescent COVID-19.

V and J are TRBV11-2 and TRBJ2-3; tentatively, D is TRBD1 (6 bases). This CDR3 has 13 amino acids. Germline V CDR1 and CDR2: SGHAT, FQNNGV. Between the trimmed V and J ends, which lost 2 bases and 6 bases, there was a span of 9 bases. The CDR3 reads CASSLQGPDTQYF. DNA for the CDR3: TGTGCCAGCAGCTTACAGGGGCCTGATACGCAGTATTTT.

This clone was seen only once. CDR3 loop: CASSLYLGLATDTQYF. The CDR3 DNA reads as TGTGCCAGCAGTTTATATTTGGGACTGGCCACAGATACGCAGTATTTT. The chain recombines TRBV27 with TRBJ2-3; possibly TRBD2 for D (6 bases). CDR3 length: 16 residues. CDR1 is MNHEY, CDR2 SMNVEV, per germline (reference sequence). V was cut by 1 base and J by 2 bases, with 13 bases left in between.

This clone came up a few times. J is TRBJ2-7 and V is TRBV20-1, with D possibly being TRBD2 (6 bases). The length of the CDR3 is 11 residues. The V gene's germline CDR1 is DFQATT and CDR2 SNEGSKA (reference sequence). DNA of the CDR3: TGCAGCCCTAGAAGCGGGCACGAGCAGTACTTC. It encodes CSPRSGHEQYF.

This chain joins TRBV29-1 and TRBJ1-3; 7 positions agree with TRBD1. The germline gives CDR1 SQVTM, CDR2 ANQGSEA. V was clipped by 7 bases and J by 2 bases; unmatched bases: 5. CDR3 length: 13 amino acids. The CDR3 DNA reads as TGCAGCGGCGAGACAGGGACTGGAAACACCATATATTTT. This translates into CSGETGTGNTIYF.

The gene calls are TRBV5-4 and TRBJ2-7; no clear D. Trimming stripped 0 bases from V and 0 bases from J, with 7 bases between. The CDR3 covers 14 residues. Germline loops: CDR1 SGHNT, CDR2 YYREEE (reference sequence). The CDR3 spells CASSLDESSYEQYF. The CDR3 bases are TGTGCCAGCAGCTTGGATGAGAGCTCCTACGAGCAGTACTTC.

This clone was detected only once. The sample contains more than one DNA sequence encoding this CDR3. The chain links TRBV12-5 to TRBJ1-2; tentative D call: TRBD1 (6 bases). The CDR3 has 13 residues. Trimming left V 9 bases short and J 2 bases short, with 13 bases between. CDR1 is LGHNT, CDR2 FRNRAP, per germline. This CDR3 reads CASGGGRNYGYTF. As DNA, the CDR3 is TGTGCTAGCGGCGGGGGGCGAAACTATGGCTACACCTTC.

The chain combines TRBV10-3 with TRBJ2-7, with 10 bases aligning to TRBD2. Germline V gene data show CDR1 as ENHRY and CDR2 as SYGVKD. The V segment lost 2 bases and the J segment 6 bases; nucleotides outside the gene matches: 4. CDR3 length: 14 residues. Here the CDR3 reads CAISERAGGPEQYF. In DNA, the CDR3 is TGTGCCATCAGTGAGCGAGCGGGAGGGCCCGAGCAGTACTTC.

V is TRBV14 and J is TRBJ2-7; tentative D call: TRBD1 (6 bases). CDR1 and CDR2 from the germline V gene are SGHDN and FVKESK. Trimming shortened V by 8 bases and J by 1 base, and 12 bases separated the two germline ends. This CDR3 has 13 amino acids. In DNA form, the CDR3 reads TGTGCCAGCCGGAGTCAGGGGTCCTACGAGCAGTACTTC. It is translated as CASRSQGSYEQYF.

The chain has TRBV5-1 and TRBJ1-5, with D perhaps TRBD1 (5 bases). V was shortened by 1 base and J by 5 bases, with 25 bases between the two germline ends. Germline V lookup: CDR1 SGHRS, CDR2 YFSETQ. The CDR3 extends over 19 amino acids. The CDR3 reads CASSLFWRGLTPFHQPQHF. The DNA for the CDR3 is TGCGCCAGCAGCTTGTTCTGGAGGGGACTGACACCTTTTCATCAGCCCCAGCATTTT.

As DNA, the CDR3 is TGTGCAAGTCGCTTAAAGTTCAGCCGCGGCTACAATGAGCAGTTCTTC. Protein: CASRLKFSRGYNEQFF. The genes are TRBV12-2 and TRBJ2-1; the D call in the table, TRBD2, was not verified against the DNA. TRBV12-2 is recorded as a pseudogene. CDR3 length equals 16 residues.

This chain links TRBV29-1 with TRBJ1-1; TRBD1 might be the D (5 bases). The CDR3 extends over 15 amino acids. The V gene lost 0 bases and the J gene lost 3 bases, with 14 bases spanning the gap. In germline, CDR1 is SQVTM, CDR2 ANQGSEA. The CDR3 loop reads CSVEDLAVGHTEAFF. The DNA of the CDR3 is TGCAGCGTTGAAGATCTCGCGGTGGGGCACACTGAAGCTTTCTTT.

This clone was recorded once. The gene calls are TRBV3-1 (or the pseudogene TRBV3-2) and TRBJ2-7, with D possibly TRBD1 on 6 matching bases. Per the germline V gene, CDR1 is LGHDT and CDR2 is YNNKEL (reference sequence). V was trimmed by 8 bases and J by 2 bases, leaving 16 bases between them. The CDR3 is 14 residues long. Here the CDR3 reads CASASPGEAYEQYF. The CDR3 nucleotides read TGTGCCAGCGCTTCGCCAGGGGAAGCCTACGAGCAGTACTTC.

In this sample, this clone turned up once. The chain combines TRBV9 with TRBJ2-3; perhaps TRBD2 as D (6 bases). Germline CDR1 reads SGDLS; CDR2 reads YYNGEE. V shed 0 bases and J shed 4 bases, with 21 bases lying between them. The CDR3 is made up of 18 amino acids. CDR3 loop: CASSVAEGRDKYPDTQYF. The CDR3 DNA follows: TGTGCCAGCAGCGTAGCGGAGGGCCGAGACAAATACCCAGATACGCAGTATTTT.

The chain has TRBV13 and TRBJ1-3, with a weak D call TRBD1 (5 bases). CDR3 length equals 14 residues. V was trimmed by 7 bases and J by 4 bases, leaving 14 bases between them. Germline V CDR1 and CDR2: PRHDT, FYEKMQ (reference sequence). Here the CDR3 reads CASKYGAAGNTIYF. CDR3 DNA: TGTGCCAGCAAGTATGGGGCCGCAGGAAACACCATATATTTT.

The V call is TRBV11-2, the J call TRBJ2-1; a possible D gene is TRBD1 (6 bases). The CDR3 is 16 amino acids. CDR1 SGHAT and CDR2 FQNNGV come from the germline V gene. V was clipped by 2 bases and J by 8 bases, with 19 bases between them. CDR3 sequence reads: CASSLMVWTEVDEQFF. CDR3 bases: TGTGCCAGCAGCTTAATGGTGTGGACAGAGGTGGATGAGCAGTTCTTC.

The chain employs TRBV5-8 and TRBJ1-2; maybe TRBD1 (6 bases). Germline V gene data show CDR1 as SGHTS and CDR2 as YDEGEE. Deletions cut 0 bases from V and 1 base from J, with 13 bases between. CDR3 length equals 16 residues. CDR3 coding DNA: TGTGCCAGCAGCTTGGGCCCCGGGACAAATAACTATGGCTACACCTTC. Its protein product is CASSLGPGTNNYGYTF.

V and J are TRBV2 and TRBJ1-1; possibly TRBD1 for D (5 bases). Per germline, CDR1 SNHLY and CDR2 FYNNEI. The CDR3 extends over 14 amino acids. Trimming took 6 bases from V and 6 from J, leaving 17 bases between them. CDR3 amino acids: CASSGRDSYPEAFF. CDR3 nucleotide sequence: TGTGCCAGCAGCGGGCGAGACAGCTACCCTGAAGCTTTCTTT.

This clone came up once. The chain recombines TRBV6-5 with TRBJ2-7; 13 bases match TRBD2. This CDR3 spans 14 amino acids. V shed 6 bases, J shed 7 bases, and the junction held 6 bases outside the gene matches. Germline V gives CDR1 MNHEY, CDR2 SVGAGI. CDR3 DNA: TGTGCCAGCAGAAAGACTAGCGGGAGGTGGGAGCAGTACTTC. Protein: CASRKTSGRWEQYF.

This chain's CDR3 is CASSIQGLARTDTQYF. The CDR3 DNA reads as TGTGCCAGTAGTATCCAGGGACTAGCGCGTACAGATACGCAGTATTTT. The rearrangement joins TRBV19 to TRBJ2-3; 10 positions match TRBD2. Germline CDR1 reads LNHDA; CDR2 reads SQIVND (reference sequence). With V trimmed by 3 bases and J by 3 bases, 6 bases remained unmatched. This CDR3 spans 16 amino acids.

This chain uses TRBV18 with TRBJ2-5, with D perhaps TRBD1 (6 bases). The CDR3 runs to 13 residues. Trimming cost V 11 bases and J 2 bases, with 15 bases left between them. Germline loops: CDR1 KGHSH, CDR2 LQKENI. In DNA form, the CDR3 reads TGTGCCGGGGCGACAGGATTACAAGAGACCCAGTACTTC. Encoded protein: CAGATGLQETQYF.

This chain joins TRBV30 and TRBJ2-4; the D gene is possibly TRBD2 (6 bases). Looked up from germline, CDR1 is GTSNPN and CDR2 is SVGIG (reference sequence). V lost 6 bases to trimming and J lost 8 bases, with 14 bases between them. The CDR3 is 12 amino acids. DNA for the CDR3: TGTGCCTGCCCCGGCGGGAATCACATTCAGTACTTC. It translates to CACPGGNHIQYF.

CDR3: CASSSNSGSNNEQFF. CDR3 nucleotides: TGTGCCAGCAGTTCCAATAGCGGGAGTAACAATGAGCAGTTCTTC. The chain joins TRBV6-5 to TRBJ2-1; TRBD2 aligns across 9 bases. The CDR3 is 15 amino acids. CDR1 and CDR2 from the germline V gene are MNHEY and SVGAGI. After removal of 4 bases from V and 5 bases from J, the junction contained 6 bases not matched to a gene.

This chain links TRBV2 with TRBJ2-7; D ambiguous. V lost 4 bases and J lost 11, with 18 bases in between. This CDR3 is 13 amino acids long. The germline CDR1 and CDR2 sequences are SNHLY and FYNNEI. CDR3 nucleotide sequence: TGTGCCAGCAGTGTTTTAGGTCGGGTCGGCGAGTACTTC. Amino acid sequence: CASSVLGRVGEYF.

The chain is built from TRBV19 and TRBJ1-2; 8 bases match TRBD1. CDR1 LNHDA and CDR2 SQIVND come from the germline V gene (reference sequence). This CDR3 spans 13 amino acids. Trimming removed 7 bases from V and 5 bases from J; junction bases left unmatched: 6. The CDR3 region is CASTSTGGYGYTF. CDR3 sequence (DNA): TGTGCCAGTACCTCTACAGGGGGGTATGGCTACACCTTC.

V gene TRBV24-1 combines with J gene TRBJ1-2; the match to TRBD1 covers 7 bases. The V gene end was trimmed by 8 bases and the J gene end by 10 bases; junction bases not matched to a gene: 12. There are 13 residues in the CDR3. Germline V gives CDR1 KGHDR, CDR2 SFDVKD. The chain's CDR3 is CATKGAGLRDYTF. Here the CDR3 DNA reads TGTGCCACCAAGGGGGCGGGGCTCAGGGACTACACCTTC.